This entry lists 9 T cell receptor beta chains sequenced from one sample in a study of cytomegalovirus exposure and HLA in healthy donors. A multiplex PCR was run with 60 Vbeta primers and 13 Jbeta primers. Libraries were prepared by immunoSEQ multiplex PCR; TCRdb keeps only in-frame clonotypes and omits some of them. The sample has around 100,000 clones; about 74% are singletons. Sequencing used PBMCs. These receptors came from a female donor in good health and CMV-seropositive.

The chain couples TRBV7-2 to TRBJ1-2, with 8 bases that match TRBD1. Germline V gene lookup returns CDR1 SGHTA and CDR2 FQGNSA. V was pared by 2 bases and J by 1 base, with 3 bases of the junction left unmatched. The CDR3 has 15 amino acids. CDR3 in DNA: TGTGCCAGCAGCTTACGACAGGGGAGTAACTATGGCTACACCTTC. Amino acids: CASSLRQGSNYGYTF.

The chain has TRBV29-1 and TRBJ2-1, with 8 bases that match TRBD1. The CDR3 is made up of 11 amino acids. Looked up from germline, CDR1 is SQVTM and CDR2 is ANQGSEA. CDR3 amino acids: CSKMDRDEQFF. CDR3 coding DNA: TGCAGTAAAATGGACAGGGACGAGCAGTTCTTC.

The chain combines TRBV27 with TRBJ2-2, with D possibly TRBD1 on 6 matching bases. CDR3 length: 16 residues. The V gene's germline CDR1 is MNHEY and CDR2 SMNVEV (reference sequence). V lost 4 bases and J lost 0, with 12 bases in between. The CDR3 loop is CASSSTGFANTGELFF. In DNA form, the CDR3 reads TGTGCCAGCAGTTCAACAGGGTTCGCGAACACCGGGGAGCTGTTTTTT.

This chain connects TRBV7-9 to TRBJ2-3, with 15 bases lining up with TRBD2. Trimming removed 5 bases from V and 1 base from J; junction bases left unmatched: 7. The CDR3 is made up of 18 amino acids. CDR1 SEHNR and CDR2 FQNEAQ come from the germline V gene (reference sequence). The CDR3 DNA reads TGTGCCAGCAGCCGGACTAGCGGGGGGGCCATCGGCACAGATACGCAGTATTTT. Encoded protein: CASSRTSGGAIGTDTQYF. Full variable domain (outside the CDR3, taken from reference TRBV7-9 and TRBJ2-3): DTGVSQNPRHKITKRGQNVTFRCDPISEHNRLYWYRQTLGQGPEFLTYFQNEAQLEKSRLLSDRFSAERPKGSFSTLEIQRTEQGDSAMYLCASSRTSGGAIGTDTQYFGPGTRLTVL.

This chain links TRBV5-5 with TRBJ2-5, with D hard to call. The length of the CDR3 is 17 residues. Germline V gene lookup returns CDR1 SGHKS and CDR2 YYEKEE (reference sequence). The germline V and J ends were trimmed by 1 base and 5 bases, with 21 bases remaining between them. CDR3 DNA: TGTGCCAGCAGCTTGTCCGTTAACCGGAGATTTCAGGAGACCCAGTACTTC. Amino acids: CASSLSVNRRFQETQYF.

The chain joins TRBV9 to TRBJ1-1, with D uncertain. This CDR3 contains 15 residues. V gave up 0 bases and J gave up 5 bases, with 14 bases separating them. Germline V CDR1 and CDR2: SGDLS, YYNGEE. For the CDR3, the DNA is TGTGCCAGCAGCGTAGATTTTGATGGGAGGACTGAAGCTTTCTTT. This gives the protein CASSVDFDGRTEAFF.

This clone was counted only a few times. The V call is TRBV6-1, the J call TRBJ2-7; TRBD1 is a possible D gene (6 bases). Trimming removed 7 bases from V and 3 bases from J, with 13 bases in between. The CDR3 is made up of 13 amino acids. CDR1 and CDR2 (germline): MNHNS, SASEGT. In nucleotides, the CDR3 is TGTGCCAGCAAGTTTGGGGGCCTCTACGAGCAGTACTTC. Its translation: CASKFGGLYEQYF.

V and J are TRBV14 and TRBJ2-1; tentative D call: TRBD2 (6 bases). This CDR3 is 13 amino acids long. V lost 3 bases and J lost 11, with 14 bases in between. Germline-derived CDR1 and CDR2 are SGHDN and FVKESK. Here the CDR3 reads CASSQFGAGKQFF. The CDR3 DNA is TGTGCCAGCAGCCAGTTTGGGGCGGGAAAGCAGTTCTTC. The variable domain in full, with the rest retrieved from reference TRBV14 and TRBJ2-1, is EAGVTQFPSHSVIEKGQTVTLRCDPISGHDNLYWYRRVMGKEIKFLLHFVKESKQDESGMPNNRFLAERTGGTYSTLKVQPAELEDSGVYFCASSQFGAGKQFFGPGTRLTVL.

The V gene is TRBV5-6, the J gene TRBJ2-3, with 9 bases that match TRBD2. Germline V lookup: CDR1 SGHDT, CDR2 YYEEEE. J gave up 3 bases and V 7 bases, and 6 bases lay outside the gene matches. CDR3 size: 14 residues. The CDR3, as DNA: TGTGCCAGCGCAATAACTAGCGGGACAGATACGCAGTATTTT. This sequence encodes CASAITSGTDTQYF.